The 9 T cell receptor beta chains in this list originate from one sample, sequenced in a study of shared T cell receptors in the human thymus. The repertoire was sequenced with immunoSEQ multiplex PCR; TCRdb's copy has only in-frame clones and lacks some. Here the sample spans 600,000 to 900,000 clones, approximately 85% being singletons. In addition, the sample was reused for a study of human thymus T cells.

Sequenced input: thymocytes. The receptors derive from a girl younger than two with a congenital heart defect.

CDR3 sequence: CSTWLLETGYTF. The CDR3 DNA sequence: TGCAGCACGTGGCTCTTGGAGACCGGCTACACCTTC. The V gene is TRBV29-1, the J gene TRBJ1-2, with D unresolved. This CDR3 spans 12 amino acids. Trimming stripped 8 bases from V and 8 bases from J, with 18 bases between. CDR1 SQVTM and CDR2 ANQGSEA come from the germline V gene.

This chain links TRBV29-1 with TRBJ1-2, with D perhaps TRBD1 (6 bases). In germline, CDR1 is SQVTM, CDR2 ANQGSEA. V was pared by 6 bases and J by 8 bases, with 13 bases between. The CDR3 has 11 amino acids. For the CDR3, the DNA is TGCAGCGTCGTCAGGGGTTGGGGCTACACCTTC. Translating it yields CSVVRGWGYTF.

The CDR3 protein is CSVRQGSNTGELFF. CDR3 nucleotides: TGCAGCGTCAGGCAGGGGTCGAACACCGGGGAGCTGTTTTTT. The chain couples TRBV29-1 to TRBJ2-2; D might be TRBD1 (6 bases). The germline gives CDR1 SQVTM, CDR2 ANQGSEA. V lost 6 bases to trimming and J lost 0 bases, with 11 bases between them. The CDR3 length is 14 residues.

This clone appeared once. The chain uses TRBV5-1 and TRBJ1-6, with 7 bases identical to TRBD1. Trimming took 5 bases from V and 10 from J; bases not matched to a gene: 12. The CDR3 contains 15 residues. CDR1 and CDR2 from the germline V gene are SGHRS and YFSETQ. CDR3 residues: CASSPGRQGASPLHF. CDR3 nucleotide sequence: TGCGCCAGCAGTCCCGGCCGACAGGGTGCCTCACCCCTCCACTTT.

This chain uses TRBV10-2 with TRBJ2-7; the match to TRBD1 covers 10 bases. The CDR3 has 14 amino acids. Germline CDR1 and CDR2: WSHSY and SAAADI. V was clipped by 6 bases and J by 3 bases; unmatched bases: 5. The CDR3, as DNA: TGCGCCAGCAGGTACCGGGACAGGGGCTACGAGCAGTACTTC. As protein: CASRYRDRGYEQYF.

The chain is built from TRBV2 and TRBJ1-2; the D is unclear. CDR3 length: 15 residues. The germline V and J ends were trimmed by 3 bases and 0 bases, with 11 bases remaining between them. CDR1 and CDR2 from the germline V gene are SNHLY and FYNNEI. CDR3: CASSETEASNYGYTF. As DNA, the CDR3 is TGTGCCAGCAGTGAGACTGAAGCGTCTAACTATGGCTACACCTTC.

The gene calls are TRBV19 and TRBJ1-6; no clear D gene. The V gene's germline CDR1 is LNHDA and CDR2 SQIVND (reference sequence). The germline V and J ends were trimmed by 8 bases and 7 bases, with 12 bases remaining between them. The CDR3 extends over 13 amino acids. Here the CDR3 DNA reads TGTGCCAGTCATGCGCCACTGAATTCACCCCTCCACTTT. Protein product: CASHAPLNSPLHF.

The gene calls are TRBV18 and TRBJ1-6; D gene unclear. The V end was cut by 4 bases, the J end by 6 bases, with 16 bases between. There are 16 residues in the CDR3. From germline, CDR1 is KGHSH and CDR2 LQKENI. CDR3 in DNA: TGTGCCAGCTCACGTCCGGGCGGTCGGGGTAATTCACCCCTCCACTTT. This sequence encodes CASSRPGGRGNSPLHF.

In DNA form, the CDR3 reads TGTGCCAGCAGCTTGGGTGGGAGAGAGGGCAATCAGCCCCAGCATTTT. Amino acids: CASSLGGREGNQPQHF. V is TRBV5-6 and J is TRBJ1-5; no clear D gene. This CDR3 is built from 16 residues. The V and J ends lost 0 bases and 2 bases respectively, with 12 bases between them. Germline lookup yields CDR1 SGHDT and CDR2 YYEEEE.